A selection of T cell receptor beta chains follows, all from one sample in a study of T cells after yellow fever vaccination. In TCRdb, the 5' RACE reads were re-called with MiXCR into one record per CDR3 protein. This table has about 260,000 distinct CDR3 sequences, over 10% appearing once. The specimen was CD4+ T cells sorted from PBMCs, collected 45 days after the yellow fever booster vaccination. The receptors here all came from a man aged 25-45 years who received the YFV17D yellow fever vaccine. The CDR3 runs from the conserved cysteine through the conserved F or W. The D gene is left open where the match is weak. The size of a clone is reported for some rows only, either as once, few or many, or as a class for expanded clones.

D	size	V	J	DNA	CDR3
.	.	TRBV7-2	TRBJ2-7	TGTGCCAGCAGCCCTTCTAGGCTCGCCGAGCAGTACTTC	CASSPSRLAEQYF
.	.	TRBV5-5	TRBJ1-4	TGTGCCAGCAGCCGACAGGCGAGTAATGAAAAACTGTTTTTT	CASSRQASNEKLFF
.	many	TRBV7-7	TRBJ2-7	TGTGCCAGCAGCCCTACAGGGAATCGCGAGCAGTACTTC	CASSPTGNREQYF
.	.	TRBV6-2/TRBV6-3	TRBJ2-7	TGTGCCAGCAGTCACGGAAACGAGCAGTACTTC	CASSHGNEQYF
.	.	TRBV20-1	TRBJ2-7	TGCAGTGCTGGCCAGGTTACCCACGAGCAGTACTTC	CSAGQVTHEQYF
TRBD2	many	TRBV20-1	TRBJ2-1	TGCAGTGCGAGGACTAGCGGGAGGACCTACAATGAGCAGTTCTTC	CSARTSGRTYNEQFF
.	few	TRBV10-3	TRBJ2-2	TGTGCCATCAGTGCGCTAGTAAACCCGAACACCGGGGAGCTGTTTTTT	CAISALVNPNTGELFF
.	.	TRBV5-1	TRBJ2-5	TGCGCCAGCAGCTTACGGGTCTCTAAAGAGACCCAGTACTTC	CASSLRVSKETQYF
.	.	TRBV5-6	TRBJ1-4	TGTGCCAGCAGCTCGCATGGTGGAGGCGAAAAACTGTTTTTT	CASSSHGGGEKLFF
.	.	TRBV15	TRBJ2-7	TGTGCCACCTGGGACGGAGCCTACGAGCAGTACTTC	CATWDGAYEQYF
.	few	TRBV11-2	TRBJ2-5	TGTGCCAGCAGAACCCAGGGGCCAGAGACCCAGTACTTC	CASRTQGPETQYF
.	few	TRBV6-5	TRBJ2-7	TGTGCCAGCAGTTCTACCCCAGGACAACCTGACGCGCAGTACTTC	CASSSTPGQPDAQYF
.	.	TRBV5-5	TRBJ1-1	TGTGCCAGCAGCTCCCGGGAAACCCTCCTGGGGATGAACACTGAAGCTTTCTTT	CASSSRETLLGMNTEAFF
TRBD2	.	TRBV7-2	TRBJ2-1	TGTGCCAGCAGCTTAGTTACTAGCGGGACGTCGAATGAGCAGTTCTTC	CASSLVTSGTSNEQFF
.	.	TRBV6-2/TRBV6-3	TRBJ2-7	TGTGCCAGCAGTTACGTCCCCCGACTGTCGACCTACGAGCAGTACTTC	CASSYVPRLSTYEQYF
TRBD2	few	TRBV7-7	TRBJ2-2	TGTGCAGTGAGCGGGAGTGTCTACACCGGGGAGCTGTTTTTT	CAVSGSVYTGELFF
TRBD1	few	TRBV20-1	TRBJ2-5	TGCAGTGCTAGTTGGACAGGGGAAGAGACCCAGTACTTC	CSASWTGEETQYF
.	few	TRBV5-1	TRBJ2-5	TGCGCCAGCAGCTTCGAGGGAGAAGGAGAGACCCAGTACTTC	CASSFEGEGETQYF
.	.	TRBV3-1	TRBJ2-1	TGTGCCAGCAGTAGGTGGAATGAGCAGTTCTTC	CASSRWNEQFF
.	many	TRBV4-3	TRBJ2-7	TGCGCCAGCAGCCAAGATCTTGCGGATTCCTACGAGCAGTACTTC	CASSQDLADSYEQYF
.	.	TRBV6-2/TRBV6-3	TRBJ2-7	TGTGCCAGCAGTTACGATGGACAGTTCTACGAGCAGTACTTC	CASSYDGQFYEQYF
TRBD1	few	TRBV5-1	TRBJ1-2	TGCGCCAGCAGCATTAACTCGGGACAGGGATCTAACTATGGCTACACCTTC	CASSINSGQGSNYGYTF
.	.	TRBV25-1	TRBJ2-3	TGTGCCAGCAGCAGCGGAGGGTCTAGCACAGATACGCAGTATTTT	CASSSGGSSTDTQYF
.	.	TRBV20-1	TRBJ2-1	TGCAGTGCTAGAGACCCTAGCTGGATTTACAATGAGCAGTTCTTC	CSARDPSWIYNEQFF
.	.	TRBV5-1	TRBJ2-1	TGCGCCAGCAGCCCTACTACGGGGGCGATCCTGCGGACCTACAATGAGCAGTTCTTC	CASSPTTGAILRTYNEQFF
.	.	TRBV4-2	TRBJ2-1	TGTGCCAGCAGCCCAGGACTACTTCCTAGGTATGAGCAGTTCTTC	CASSPGLLPRYEQFF
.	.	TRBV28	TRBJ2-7	TGTGCCAGCAGTTTAGGACACCCCTACGAGCAGTACTTC	CASSLGHPYEQYF
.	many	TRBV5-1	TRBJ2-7	TGCGCCAGCAGCGGGAGCTCCTACGAGCAGTACTTC	CASSGSSYEQYF